This record concerns one T cell receptor (beta chain) sequence. The antigen is undetermined. Sequencing used immunoSEQ multiplex PCR; TCRdb keeps in-frame clones, though not all of them. The sample shows under 150,000 clones, approximately 84% of them seen only once. This sample was included in a study of cytomegalovirus exposure and HLA in healthy donors. Whole-study findings and limits: Generally TCR sequences proved uncommon, though certain public TCRs appeared in numerous donors. The authors listed over 150 TCR beta chains as cytomegalovirus-associated. According to a subsequent analysis, TCR clusters from the first cohort were inclined to appear together in the 100 to 150 validation repertoires.

The CDR3 is made up of 15 amino acids. Germline V gene data show CDR1 as MDHEN and CDR2 as SYDVKM. V trimming: 5 bases; J trimming: 2 bases; junction bases outside the gene matches: 4. The sequence came from a woman aged 25-40 years in good health and CMV-seronegative. Input material: PBMCs. This sequence joins TRBV28 and TRBJ2-1, with 9 bases lining up with TRBD1. CDR3 sequence: CASSQQGATYNEQFF. CDR3 coding DNA: TGTGCCAGCAGTCAACAGGGGGCGACCTACAATGAGCAGTTCTTC.